What follows are 18 T cell receptor beta chains derived from one specimen sequenced in a study of cytomegalovirus exposure and HLA in healthy donors. Here immunoSEQ multiplex PCR was the method, and the copy in TCRdb shows in-frame clones only, minus some. The sample records some 200,000 clones, approximately 80% being singletons. The sample was PBMCs. The origin of the receptors is a woman aged 30 to 39 in good health and CMV-seropositive.

The V call is TRBV6-5, the J call TRBJ2-7, with TRBD1 as a possible D gene (5 bases). The CDR3 loop spans 13 amino acids. Germline lookup yields CDR1 MNHEY and CDR2 SVGAGI. V lost 4 bases to trimming and J lost 1 base, with 8 bases between them. The chain's CDR3 is CASSSPGSYEQYF. Written as DNA, the CDR3 is TGTGCCAGCAGTTCTCCAGGGTCCTACGAGCAGTACTTC.

The chain combines TRBV28 with TRBJ1-1; D is ambiguous. V was pared by 2 bases and J by 0 bases, with 7 bases between. The CDR3 sequence is 14 residues long. Germline CDR1 MDHEN, CDR2 SYDVKM. The chain's CDR3 is CASSLGRMNTEAFF. CDR3 nucleotides: TGTGCCAGCAGTTTAGGCAGGATGAACACTGAAGCTTTCTTT.

This clone has just a few counts. The chain links TRBV6-6 to TRBJ2-1; 8 positions match TRBD2. V gave up 10 bases and J gave up 7 bases; unmatched junction bases: 15. CDR1 MNHNY and CDR2 SVGAGI come from the germline V gene (reference sequence). The CDR3 length is 15 residues. CDR3 nucleotide sequence: TGTGCCACGTCCCCGGGACTAGGGGCAACTAATGAGCAGTTCTTC. As protein: CATSPGLGATNEQFF.

V is TRBV25-1 and J is TRBJ1-4; 9 bases match TRBD1. Germline CDR1 MGHDK, CDR2 SYGVNS. V lost 8 bases, J lost 0 bases, and 7 bases stayed unmatched. This CDR3 contains 16 residues. This CDR3 is CASSGQGFTTNEKLFF. The DNA of the CDR3 is TGTGCCAGCTCGGGACAGGGTTTCACAACTAATGAAAAACTGTTTTTT.

This clone was counted once. This chain joins TRBV27 and TRBJ2-3; TRBD2 matches at 13 bases. Germline CDR1 is MNHEY and CDR2 is SMNVEV (reference sequence). The ends lost 3 bases at V and 1 base at J; junction bases unmatched: 4. The CDR3 length is 17 residues. CDR3 coding DNA: TGTGCCAGCAGTTTGCCCGGGACTAGCGGGGGCACAGATACGCAGTATTTT. This sequence encodes CASSLPGTSGGTDTQYF.

The V gene is TRBV2, the J gene TRBJ2-1; 7 nucleotides line up with TRBD1. CDR1 and CDR2 from the germline V gene are SNHLY and FYNNEI. V shed 6 bases, J shed 5 bases, and the junction held 10 bases outside the gene matches. The CDR3 has 15 residues. CDR3 amino acids: CASRGHRGGNNEQFF. CDR3 in DNA: TGTGCCAGCAGGGGGCACAGGGGTGGAAACAATGAGCAGTTCTTC.

This chain joins TRBV28 and TRBJ2-1, with 8 bases aligning to TRBD2. CDR3 length equals 15 residues. Trimming at V came to 2 bases and at J to 9 bases, leaving 9 bases not matched to a gene. Per the germline V gene, CDR1 is MDHEN and CDR2 is SYDVKM. The chain's CDR3 is CASSLGLAGRGEQFF. CDR3 DNA sequence: TGTGCCAGCAGTTTAGGTCTAGCGGGTAGGGGTGAGCAGTTCTTC.

This chain uses TRBV7-8 with TRBJ2-7; 7 bases are a match to TRBD1. The CDR3 is 16 residues long. Trimming removed 1 base from V and 3 bases from J; junction bases left unmatched: 9. Per the germline V gene, CDR1 is SGHVS and CDR2 is FQNEAQ. CDR3 region: CASSLGPGQKIYEQYF. The CDR3 DNA reads as TGTGCCAGCAGCTTAGGACCGGGACAGAAAATCTACGAGCAGTACTTC.

The rearrangement links TRBV2 to TRBJ1-2, with 7 bases lining up with TRBD1. The CDR3 is 13 amino acids. Trimming cost V 4 bases and J 4 bases; bases outside gene matches: 3. Per germline, CDR1 SNHLY and CDR2 FYNNEI. The chain's CDR3 is CASSGGTVYGYTF. In DNA, the CDR3 is TGTGCCAGCAGTGGGGGGACAGTCTATGGCTACACCTTC.

This sequence joins TRBV5-1 and TRBJ1-4; D not certain. Germline-derived CDR1 and CDR2 are SGHRS and YFSETQ. The CDR3 spans 14 residues. Deletions cut 1 base from V and 0 bases from J, with 4 bases between. The CDR3 sequence: CASSLSSTNEKLFF. The CDR3 nucleotides read TGCGCCAGCAGCTTGTCCTCAACTAATGAAAAACTGTTTTTT.

The chain recombines TRBV19 with TRBJ2-3; D may be TRBD1 (6 bases). From germline, CDR1 is LNHDA and CDR2 SQIVND (reference sequence). Deletions cut 4 bases from V and 2 bases from J, with 10 bases between. This CDR3 is built from 14 residues. CDR3 DNA: TGTGCCAGTAGTAGGGGGCAGGCCACAGATACGCAGTATTTT. Amino acid sequence: CASSRGQATDTQYF.

The chain carries TRBV9 and TRBJ2-3, with D hard to call. The V gene lost 3 bases and the J gene lost 3 bases, with 14 bases spanning the gap. The CDR3 loop spans 15 amino acids. The germline gives CDR1 SGDLS, CDR2 YYNGEE. The CDR3 protein is CASSAHSPPTDTQYF. The CDR3, as DNA: TGTGCCAGCAGCGCCCATAGTCCCCCGACAGATACGCAGTATTTT.

The V gene is TRBV5-1, the J gene TRBJ1-2, with D perhaps matching TRBD1 (5 bases). The CDR3 runs 15 residues. CDR1 is SGHRS, CDR2 YFSETQ, per germline. The V end lost 1 base, the J end lost 3 bases, and 13 bases lay between the germline ends. The CDR3 sequence: CASSLTDRFDYGYTF. Here the CDR3 DNA reads TGCGCCAGCAGCTTGACCGACAGATTCGACTATGGCTACACCTTC.

This rearrangement joins TRBV10-3 to TRBJ2-1; 9 bases agree with TRBD2. The length of the CDR3 is 15 residues. V trimming: 4 bases; J trimming: 1 base; junction bases outside the gene matches: 2. Germline lookup yields CDR1 ENHRY and CDR2 SYGVKD. Written as DNA, the CDR3 is TGTGCCATCAGTGCGGCGGGAGGGTCCTACAATGAGCAGTTCTTC. Translation: CAISAAGGSYNEQFF.

V is TRBV29-1 and J is TRBJ1-4; TRBD1 aligns across 10 bases. V shed 7 bases, J shed 8 bases, and the junction held 7 bases outside the gene matches. The CDR3 has 13 amino acids. Germline V lookup: CDR1 SQVTM, CDR2 ANQGSEA. The CDR3 DNA reads TGCAGCGCTGTCAGGACAGGGGGAGAAAAACTGTTTTTT. Its translation is CSAVRTGGEKLFF. Using reference TRBV29-1 and TRBJ1-4 for the parts outside the CDR3, the full variable domain is SAVISQKPSRDICQRGTSLTIQCQVDSQVTMMFWYRQQPGQSLTLIATANQGSEATYESGFVIDKFPISRPNLTFSTLTVSNMSPEDSSIYLCSAVRTGGEKLFFGSGTQLSVL.

The chain uses TRBV6-6 and TRBJ1-3; D not resolved. CDR3 length equals 12 residues. The germline V and J ends were trimmed by 7 bases and 0 bases, with 4 bases remaining between them. The V gene's germline CDR1 is MNHNY and CDR2 SVGAGI (reference sequence). The CDR3 DNA follows: TGTGCCAGCATTAGCTCTGGAAACACCATATATTTT. Translated, it gives CASISSGNTIYF.

The chain carries TRBV2 and TRBJ1-1, with TRBD1 matching over 9 bases. This CDR3 has 16 amino acids. Germline loops: CDR1 SNHLY, CDR2 FYNNEI. J lost 2 bases, V lost 2 bases, and 6 bases had no gene match. The CDR3 loop is CASSEPTGQGNTEAFF. CDR3 bases: TGTGCCAGCAGTGAACCGACGGGACAGGGAAACACTGAAGCTTTCTTT.

This chain links TRBV10-3 with TRBJ2-7; 7 nucleotides agree with TRBD2. J lost 5 bases, V lost 10 bases, and 5 bases had no gene match. Germline values: CDR1 ENHRY, CDR2 SYGVKD. This CDR3 is 11 amino acids long. The CDR3 DNA reads as TGTGCCACCCTAGCGGTTGACGAGCAGTACTTC. Translated, it gives CATLAVDEQYF.